These T cell receptor beta chains were read from a single sample in a study of blood T cell repertoires in COVID-19. TCRdb keeps only in-frame clones here, not all; method: immunoSEQ multiplex PCR. The sample lists about 32,000 clones; roughly 88% were seen once. The sample was peripheral blood. These receptor sequences come from a man in his 70s with active or convalescent COVID-19. Each CDR3 is given without its conserved first and last residue. Fields, in order: V gene, J gene, CDR3 protein.

V gene: TRBV19
J gene: TRBJ1-2
CDR3 protein: ASSTQRDRVRSGYGYT

V gene: TRBV7-3
J gene: TRBJ2-3
CDR3 protein: ASSAGLGSTDTQY

V gene: TRBV7-8
J gene: TRBJ1-4
CDR3 protein: ASSSSGRPLSGKLF

V gene: TRBV2
J gene: TRBJ1-1
CDR3 protein: ASTRQGTGTEAF

V gene: TRBV28
J gene: TRBJ2-1
CDR3 protein: ASSFAGTGNNEQF

V gene: TRBV19
J gene: TRBJ1-2
CDR3 protein: ASSIGQGYGYT

V gene: TRBV6-6
J gene: TRBJ2-1
CDR3 protein: ASSSTGGNEQF

V gene: TRBV7-2
J gene: TRBJ2-3
CDR3 protein: ASSFDGSLGDTQY

V gene: TRBV7-2
J gene: TRBJ1-2
CDR3 protein: ASSSDRANKYT

V gene: TRBV6-5
J gene: TRBJ2-7
CDR3 protein: ASRKSGGDEQY

V gene: TRBV28
J gene: TRBJ1-5
CDR3 protein: ASSSGGSSNQPQH

V gene: TRBV5-1
J gene: TRBJ1-1
CDR3 protein: ASGRITSTEAF

V gene: TRBV5-1
J gene: TRBJ2-5
CDR3 protein: ASSAGFQETQY

V gene: TRBV10-1
J gene: TRBJ1-2
CDR3 protein: ASSPDRTYGYT

V gene: TRBV18
J gene: TRBJ2-3
CDR3 protein: ASSRDTQY

V gene: TRBV7-6
J gene: TRBJ2-7
CDR3 protein: ASSLRLAGGSEQY

V gene: TRBV30
J gene: TRBJ2-5
CDR3 protein: AYTGEETQY

V gene: TRBV18
J gene: TRBJ1-1
CDR3 protein: ASSLLGTGLVNTEAF

V gene: TRBV9
J gene: TRBJ1-5
CDR3 protein: ASSVTGADQPQH

V gene: TRBV5-5
J gene: TRBJ1-1
CDR3 protein: ASSLTAGVAEAF

V gene: TRBV7-2
J gene: TRBJ1-1
CDR3 protein: ASSFQGGNTEAF

V gene: TRBV7-9
J gene: TRBJ1-1
CDR3 protein: ASSLQGIDTEAF

V gene: TRBV6-6
J gene: TRBJ2-7
CDR3 protein: ASISTGVVQY

V gene: TRBV5-1
J gene: TRBJ1-2
CDR3 protein: ASSSQGNYGYT

V gene: TRBV30
J gene: TRBJ2-5
CDR3 protein: AWSAGETQY

V gene: TRBV27
J gene: TRBJ1-2
CDR3 protein: ASSSPSGGIYGYT

V gene: TRBV7-3
J gene: TRBJ2-3
CDR3 protein: ASSLESTSPPITQY

V gene: TRBV10-3
J gene: TRBJ1-2
CDR3 protein: AISESGRLYGYT

V gene: TRBV18
J gene: TRBJ2-7
CDR3 protein: ASSPSSNYEQY

V gene: TRBV7-2
J gene: TRBJ1-2
CDR3 protein: ASSPRPGDYGYT

V gene: TRBV28
J gene: TRBJ1-1
CDR3 protein: ASSLLRTEAF

V gene: TRBV6-5
J gene: TRBJ1-2
CDR3 protein: ASSYSPRLDYGYT

V gene: TRBV19
J gene: TRBJ2-2
CDR3 protein: ASSAGQGGELF

V gene: TRBV2
J gene: TRBJ2-3
CDR3 protein: ASSDGRAYLGTQY

V gene: TRBV20-1
J gene: TRBJ2-7
CDR3 protein: SARGTTGEY